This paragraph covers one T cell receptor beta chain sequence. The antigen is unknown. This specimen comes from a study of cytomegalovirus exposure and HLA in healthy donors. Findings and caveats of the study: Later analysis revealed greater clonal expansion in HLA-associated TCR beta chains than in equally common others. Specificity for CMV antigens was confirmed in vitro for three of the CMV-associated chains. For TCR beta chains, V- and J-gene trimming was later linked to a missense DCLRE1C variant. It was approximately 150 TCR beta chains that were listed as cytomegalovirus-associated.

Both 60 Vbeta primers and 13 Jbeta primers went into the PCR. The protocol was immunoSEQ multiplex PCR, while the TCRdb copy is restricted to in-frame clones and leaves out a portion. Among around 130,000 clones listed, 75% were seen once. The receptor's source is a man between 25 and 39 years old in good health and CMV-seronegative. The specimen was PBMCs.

The CDR3 bases are TGTGCCAGCAGCCCCCAGGGCCGGGCCGTTGATGAGCAGTTCTTC. Translation: CASSPQGRAVDEQFF. The chain carries TRBV5-6 and TRBJ2-1, with a possible D match to TRBD1 (5 bases). Trimming removed 4 bases at V and 8 bases at J, with 19 bases between. The CDR3 contains 15 residues. Looked up from germline, CDR1 is SGHDT and CDR2 is YYEEEE.